This TCR beta chain was sequenced for a study of cytomegalovirus exposure and HLA in healthy donors. The CDR3 spans 15 residues. Per germline, CDR1 KGHSH and CDR2 LQKENI. Trimming took 6 bases from V and 1 from J; bases not matched to a gene: 8. 60 Vbeta and 13 Jbeta primers were used in PCR. Profiled with immunoSEQ multiplex PCR; TCRdb holds only in-frame clones, not every one. The table has some 150,000 clones, around three quarters seen once. This clone was recorded once. The V and J genes are TRBV18 and TRBJ1-1; 7 bases fit TRBD1. The origin of this receptor is a woman aged 40-49 years in good health and CMV-seropositive. Sequences were obtained from PBMCs. CDR3 sequence reads: CASSPGTAQNTEAFF. CDR3 nucleotide sequence: TGTGCCAGCTCGCCCGGGACAGCCCAGAACACTGAAGCTTTCTTT.